These T cell receptor beta chains were read from a single sample in a study of blood T cell repertoires in COVID-19. Only in-frame clones appear in the TCRdb table, and some are missing; sequencing was by immunoSEQ multiplex PCR. Here the sample spans 13,000 or so clones, around nine tenths being singletons. Specimen: peripheral blood. The receptors were sampled from an elderly man with acute or convalescent COVID-19. Each CDR3 is given with its conserved first and last residue. D genes are given only for firm matches. Expanded clones are given a class, and other clones once, few, many or no size at all.

D gene,clone size,V gene,J gene,CDR3 protein,CDR3 DNA
TRBD2,.,TRBV7-2,TRBJ2-1,CASSLEGTSGRYYNEQFF,TGTGCCAGCAGCTTGGAGGGGACTAGCGGGAGGTACTACAATGAGCAGTTCTTC
TRBD1,.,TRBV4-2,TRBJ1-3,CASRSTGAGNTIYF,TGTGCCAGCAGGTCTACAGGGGCGGGAAACACCATATATTTT
.,few,TRBV13,TRBJ1-2,CASSGEIQGTDGYTF,TGTGCCAGCAGCGGGGAGATACAGGGAACGGATGGCTACACCTTC
TRBD1,.,TRBV30,TRBJ1-2,CAWGTGNYGYTF,TGTGCCTGGGGGACAGGGAACTATGGCTACACCTTC
TRBD1,once,TRBV2,TRBJ2-7,CASSWTGMNEQYF,TGTGCCAGCAGCTGGACAGGGATGAACGAGCAGTACTTC
.,.,TRBV5-1,TRBJ2-1,CASSPSLAGYTKEQFF,TGCGCCAGCAGCCCCTCCCTCGCGGGGTATACAAAGGAGCAGTTCTTC
.,.,TRBV10-3,TRBJ1-1,CAIGLPAAEAFF,TGTGCCATCGGGCTTCCTGCAGCTGAAGCTTTCTTT
.,.,TRBV29-1,TRBJ2-1,CSVREYNEQFF,TGCAGCGTCCGGGAGTACAATGAGCAGTTCTTC
.,once,TRBV4-2,TRBJ1-1,CASSQDYQENTEAFF,TGTGCCAGCAGCCAAGATTACCAGGAAAACACTGAAGCTTTCTTT
.,.,TRBV6-5,TRBJ1-2,CASSSGTSINYGYTF,TGTGCCAGCAGCTCCGGGACATCTATTAACTATGGCTACACCTTC
.,.,TRBV6-5,TRBJ1-6,CASSYPGGGSNSPLHF,TGTGCCAGCAGTTACCCCGGGGGGGGTTCGAATTCACCCCTCCACTTT
TRBD2,.,TRBV5-1,TRBJ2-1,CASVRVAGRGHEQFF,TGCGCCAGCGTAAGGGTAGCGGGAAGGGGCCATGAGCAGTTCTTC
.,.,TRBV7-9,TRBJ1-1,CASSYSPREAFF,TGTGCCAGCAGCTACTCCCCGAGGGAAGCTTTCTTT
.,.,TRBV11-2,TRBJ1-2,CASSQPGLQGANYGYTF,TGTGCCAGCAGCCAGCCCGGTCTACAGGGAGCTAACTATGGCTACACCTTC
.,.,TRBV11-2,TRBJ1-6,CASSSPTGARSPLHF,TGTGCCAGCAGCTCACCGACAGGAGCAAGGTCACCCCTCCACTTT
TRBD1,.,TRBV7-9,TRBJ2-6,CASSLVWDRDSGANVLTF,TGTGCCAGCAGCTTAGTTTGGGACAGGGACTCTGGGGCCAACGTCCTGACTTTC
.,few,TRBV11-1,TRBJ2-7,CASSSHRASREQYF,TGTGCCAGCAGCTCCCACAGGGCATCTAGGGAGCAGTACTTC
TRBD1,.,TRBV6-1,TRBJ2-3,CASSDGTVAQYF,TGTGCCAGCAGTGACGGGACAGTGGCGCAGTATTTT
.,.,TRBV6-5,TRBJ1-4,CASRPTSSGGKLFF,TGTGCCAGCAGACCCACCTCCTCGGGGGGGAAACTGTTTTTT
TRBD1,.,TRBV6-4,TRBJ2-1,CASSDGAGGWDEQFF,TGTGCCAGCAGTGACGGGGCAGGGGGCTGGGATGAGCAGTTCTTC
.,.,TRBV18,TRBJ1-3,CASSPPRNLAVGNTIYF,TGTGCCAGCTCACCACCGCGGAACCTCGCTGTTGGAAACACCATATATTTT
.,.,TRBV9,TRBJ1-2,CASSVAGVRNYGYTF,TGTGCCAGCAGCGTAGCCGGGGTACGTAACTATGGCTACACCTTC
.,.,TRBV4-1,TRBJ1-4,CASSQEGQQNEKLFF,TGCGCCAGCAGCCAAGAGGGCCAACAAAATGAAAAACTGTTTTTT
.,.,TRBV7-9,TRBJ2-2,CASSLDRRTGELFF,TGTGCCAGCAGCTTAGATCGCCGGACCGGGGAGCTGTTTTTT
TRBD2,.,TRBV7-9,TRBJ2-7,CASSFGTSLYEQYF,TGTGCCAGCAGCTTCGGGACTAGCCTCTACGAGCAGTACTTC
TRBD1,few,TRBV27,TRBJ1-5,CASSVDRGHQPQHF,TGTGCCAGCAGTGTGGACAGGGGCCATCAGCCCCAGCATTTT